One sample yielded the 30 T cell receptor beta chains listed below, sequenced in a study of regulatory T cells in long-lasting Graves disease. Arm-PCR with iRepertoire HTBI primers amplified the CDR3 regions for these TCR beta libraries. TCRdb ran MiXCR on the multiplex PCR reads and lists one entry per CDR3 protein. The sample yields about 380,000 distinct CDR3 sequences, roughly 16% seen once. Time point of the sample: newly diagnosed GD, antithyroid drugs for less than 3 months. PBMC RNA was the source of the TCR library. Sequences were derived from peripheral blood mononuclear cells (PBMCs), sampled at new diagnosis, from a patient treated with antithyroid drugs. The receptors originated from a female donor with Graves disease.

This clonotype was detected ten times or more. This CDR3 reads CASSFAGAAGEQYF. Here the CDR3 DNA reads TGCGCCAGCAGCTTTGCAGGGGCCGCCGGCGAGCAGTACTTC. This chain links TRBV5-1 with TRBJ2-7, with TRBD1 as a possible D gene (6 bases). The V gene lost 2 bases and the J gene lost 6 bases, with 15 bases spanning the gap. CDR3 length: 14 residues. Germline values: CDR1 SGHRS, CDR2 YFSETQ.

This clonotype was seen many times. The chain joins TRBV4-2 to TRBJ1-3; D gene uncertain. The CDR3 has 15 residues. The V gene's germline CDR1 is LGHNA and CDR2 YNFKEQ. Deletions cut 0 bases from V and 2 bases from J, with 8 bases between. The CDR3 nucleotides read TGTGCCAGCAGCCAAGATCGGCAGCCTGGAAACACCATATATTTT. As protein: CASSQDRQPGNTIYF.

This clonotype was counted at least ten times. V gene TRBV6-1 combines with J gene TRBJ2-3; D ambiguous. The germline V and J ends were trimmed by 7 bases and 0 bases, with 14 bases remaining between them. The CDR3 contains 15 residues. CDR1 and CDR2 (germline): MNHNS, SASEGT. CDR3 DNA sequence: TGTGCCAGCACCATGGGCCATACTAGCACAGATACGCAGTATTTT. Encoded protein: CASTMGHTSTDTQYF.

This clonotype was seen a handful of times. The chain carries TRBV6-5 and TRBJ2-7; no firm D call. Germline V gene sequence: CDR1 MNHEY, CDR2 SVGAGI. The CDR3 loop spans 10 amino acids. Trimming cost V 4 bases and J 6 bases, with 4 bases left between them. The CDR3: CASSFPEQYF. CDR3 coding DNA: TGTGCCAGCAGTTTCCCCGAGCAGTACTTC.

Concerning this clonotype: It may be a read error: a sequence one base away is much more abundant. J is TRBJ2-7 and V is TRBV5-5; D not certain. Between the trimmed V and J ends, which lost 4 bases and 2 bases, there was a span of 13 bases. CDR3 size: 14 residues. From germline, CDR1 is SGHKS and CDR2 YYEKEE (reference sequence). This CDR3 is CASSINHLTYEQYF. CDR3 DNA sequence: TGTGCCAGCAGCATTAACCACCTAACCTACGAGCAGTACTTC.

The sample holds many counts of this clonotype. The genes are TRBV28 and TRBJ1-5, with 8 bases fitting TRBD1. The CDR3 covers 17 residues. V dropped 4 bases and J dropped 3; count of bases not matched to a gene: 11. Germline V gene lookup returns CDR1 MDHEN and CDR2 SYDVKM. CDR3 bases: TGTGCCAGCAGTTCCACCCTACAGGGGGGGGTCAATCAGCCCCAGCATTTT. It yields the protein CASSSTLQGGVNQPQHF.

This clonotype was seen at least ten times. The V gene is TRBV12-3 or TRBV12-4, the J gene TRBJ1-1; D is undetermined. The CDR3 runs 10 residues. Trimming stripped 2 bases from V and 10 bases from J, with 5 bases between. The CDR3 protein is CASSLRRAFF. The CDR3 nucleotides are TGTGCCAGCAGTTTAAGGAGAGCTTTCTTT.

There are many counts of this clonotype. The chain uses TRBV7-8 and TRBJ2-5; TRBD2 matches 11 bases. V lost 5 bases and J lost 1; bases outside the gene matches: 6. The CDR3 is made up of 16 amino acids. CDR1 SGHVS and CDR2 FQNEAQ come from the germline V gene. This CDR3 reads CASSRWTSGLQETQYF. For the CDR3, the DNA is TGTGCCAGCAGCCGATGGACTAGCGGGCTCCAAGAGACCCAGTACTTC.

This clonotype was observed at least ten times. The rearrangement joins TRBV15 to TRBJ1-5; TRBD1 agrees at 7 bases. Germline V gene sequence: CDR1 LNHNV, CDR2 YYDKDF (reference sequence). J was trimmed by 2 bases and V by 1 base; bases with no gene match: 5. The CDR3 spans 16 residues. The CDR3 spells CATSRGDSRGNQPQHF. In DNA form, the CDR3 reads TGTGCCACCAGCAGAGGGGACAGTCGCGGCAATCAGCCCCAGCATTTT.

This clonotype was counted ten times or more. The V call is TRBV5-5, the J call TRBJ2-7; D call uncertain. The V and J ends lost 1 base and 2 bases respectively, with 10 bases between them. Germline CDR1 reads SGHKS; CDR2 reads YYEKEE (reference sequence). The CDR3 sequence is 14 residues long. CDR3 in amino acids: CASSLTPGPYEQYF. CDR3 coding DNA: TGTGCCAGCAGCTTGACCCCTGGTCCCTACGAGCAGTACTTC.

This clonotype was observed a handful of times. V is TRBV6-5 and J is TRBJ2-7, with a weak D call TRBD1 (5 bases). This CDR3 spans 14 amino acids. Germline V gives CDR1 MNHEY, CDR2 SVGAGI. Trimming took 2 bases from V and 5 from J, leaving 13 bases between them. For the CDR3, the DNA is TGTGCCAGCAGTTACGGCAGGGAAGATGACGAGCAGTACTTC. It specifies CASSYGREDDEQYF.

This clonotype was observed a few times. The chain uses TRBV2 and TRBJ1-2; perhaps TRBD1 as D (5 bases). Germline V gene sequence: CDR1 SNHLY, CDR2 FYNNEI. Trimming removed 2 bases at V and 1 base at J, with 8 bases between. The CDR3 spans 14 residues. The CDR3 region is CASSESGLNYGYTF. The CDR3 DNA reads as TGTGCCAGCAGTGAATCAGGGCTTAACTATGGCTACACCTTC.

V gene TRBV29-1 combines with J gene TRBJ1-2, with D maybe TRBD1 (6 bases). There are 12 residues in the CDR3. Trimming stripped 7 bases from V and 2 bases from J, with 11 bases between. Germline CDR1 SQVTM, CDR2 ANQGSEA. The DNA of the CDR3 is TGCAGCGCGGGGGGGGCAAACTATGGCTACACCTTC. Residues: CSAGGANYGYTF. Combining the CDR3 with reference TRBV29-1 and TRBJ1-2 gives the whole variable domain SAVISQKPSRDICQRGTSLTIQCQVDSQVTMMFWYRQQPGQSLTLIATANQGSEATYESGFVIDKFPISRPNLTFSTLTVSNMSPEDSSIYLCSAGGANYGYTFGSGTRLTVV.

This clonotype was counted ten times or more. The chain joins TRBV28 to TRBJ1-4; TRBD1 is a possible D gene (5 bases). Between the trimmed V and J ends, which lost 4 bases and 7 bases, there was a span of 19 bases. The CDR3 spans 16 residues. CDR1 MDHEN and CDR2 SYDVKM come from the germline V gene. CDR3 bases: TGTGCCAGCAGTTCGCACGGACTGGGGGGGAGTGAAAAACTGTTTTTT. Protein sequence: CASSSHGLGGSEKLFF.

This clonotype was seen a handful of times. The V gene is TRBV25-1, the J gene TRBJ2-3; D may be TRBD1 (5 bases). Germline V gene lookup returns CDR1 MGHDK and CDR2 SYGVNS. The V end lost 1 base, the J end lost 2 bases, and 13 bases lay between the germline ends. The CDR3 is 16 amino acids. As DNA, the CDR3 is TGTGCCAGCAGTGAATCGGCCAGGGCGACCACAGATACGCAGTATTTT. Translated: CASSESARATTDTQYF.

There are a few counts of this clonotype. The chain combines TRBV6-1 with TRBJ1-1; 7 bases fit TRBD1. Germline V gives CDR1 MNHNS, CDR2 SASEGT. Trimming cost V 10 bases and J 6 bases; bases outside gene matches: 5. This CDR3 spans 11 amino acids. The CDR3 loop reads CATATGPEAFF. The CDR3, as DNA: TGTGCCACCGCGACAGGGCCTGAAGCTTTCTTT.

The V gene is TRBV6-2 or TRBV6-3, the J gene TRBJ1-5, with D perhaps TRBD1 (6 bases). Looked up from germline, CDR1 is MNHEY and CDR2 is SVGEGT. V shed 5 bases and J shed 6 bases, with 17 bases lying between them. The length of the CDR3 is 15 residues. CDR3 loop: CASSEEDSGSQPQHF. The CDR3 region has the DNA TGTGCCAGCAGTGAAGAGGACAGCGGAAGTCAGCCCCAGCATTTT.

At least ten counts were recorded for this clonotype. V gene TRBV7-9 combines with J gene TRBJ2-3; 9 positions match TRBD1. Germline CDR1 and CDR2: SEHNR and FQNEAQ (reference sequence). V dropped 6 bases and J dropped 2; count of bases not matched to a gene: 6. The CDR3 loop spans 15 amino acids. This CDR3 reads CASSSGTGNTDTQYF. DNA of the CDR3: TGTGCCAGCAGTTCCGGGACAGGGAACACAGATACGCAGTATTTT.

The chain joins TRBV5-4 to TRBJ2-5; perhaps TRBD2 as D (5 bases). Trimming left V 7 bases short and J 5 bases short, with 18 bases between. The CDR3 is 14 amino acids. Germline V gene lookup returns CDR1 SGHNT and CDR2 YYREEE (reference sequence). CDR3 nucleotide sequence: TGTGCCAGCTCTAGCCCCCACAGTGAGGAGACCCAGTACTTC. Translating it yields CASSSPHSEETQYF. Filled out from reference TRBV5-4 and TRBJ2-5, the complete variable domain reads ETGVTQSPTHLIKTRGQQVTLRCSSQSGHNTVSWYQQALGQGPQFIFQYYREEENGRGNFPPRFSGLQFPNYSSELNVNALELDDSALYLCASSSPHSEETQYFGPGTRLLVL.

This clonotype was recorded many times. A read error is possible here, since a much larger clone lies one base away. V gene TRBV28 combines with J gene TRBJ2-1, with D unclear. CDR3 length equals 11 residues. Trimming stripped 3 bases from V and 6 bases from J, with 3 bases between. Germline V CDR1 and CDR2: MDHEN, SYDVKM. CDR3 protein: CASSFVNEQFF. In DNA, the CDR3 is TGTGCCAGCAGTTTTGTCAATGAGCAGTTCTTC.

This clonotype was counted at least ten times. This chain uses TRBV12-3 or TRBV12-4 with TRBJ2-1; D remains ambiguous. There are 15 residues in the CDR3. Trimming removed 7 bases at V and 6 bases at J, with 19 bases between. DNA of the CDR3: TGTGCCAGCACTCAAAGCATGGGCCCCACCAATGAGCAGTTCTTC. Its protein is CASTQSMGPTNEQFF.

The chain employs TRBV29-1 and TRBJ1-2, with D uncertain. This CDR3 comprises 15 residues. V dropped 8 bases and J dropped 3 bases, with 22 bases sitting between them. Germline-derived CDR1 and CDR2 are SQVTM and ANQGSEA. The CDR3 coding sequence is TGCAGCTTACGACCACCGGGAGGGCTCGACTATGGCTACACCTTC. This translates into CSLRPPGGLDYGYTF.

This clonotype was seen only a few times. This chain connects TRBV7-9 to TRBJ1-1; tentatively, D is TRBD1 (6 bases). The CDR3 is 11 residues long. V was trimmed by 8 bases and J by 3 bases, leaving 7 bases between them. In germline, CDR1 is SEHNR, CDR2 FQNEAQ (reference sequence). The CDR3, as DNA: TGTGCCAGCCACAGGGACACTGAAGCTTTCTTT. This translates into CASHRDTEAFF.

This clonotype has a count of ten or more. The chain joins TRBV4-2 to TRBJ2-3; TRBD1 matches 7 bases. With V trimmed by 10 bases and J by 0 bases, 4 bases remained unmatched. CDR1 and CDR2 from the germline V gene are LGHNA and YNFKEQ. This CDR3 comprises 13 residues. The CDR3 reads CATRTGSTDTQYF. The CDR3 nucleotides are TGTGCCACCCGGACAGGAAGCACAGATACGCAGTATTTT.

This clonotype has only a few counts. The chain links TRBV6-2 or TRBV6-3 to TRBJ2-5, with a possible D match to TRBD2 (5 bases). The CDR3 runs to 15 residues. V lost 6 bases and J lost 0, with 14 bases in between. CDR1 is MNHEY, CDR2 SVGEGT, per germline. CDR3 coding DNA: TGTGCCAGCAGCCGGACTGACGAGTACCAAGAGACCCAGTACTTC. Its protein product is CASSRTDEYQETQYF.

At least ten counts were recorded for this clonotype. J is TRBJ1-5 and V is TRBV30, with no clear D. Germline CDR1 and CDR2: GTSNPN and SVGIG (reference sequence). The CDR3 contains 14 residues. V lost 5 bases, J lost 4 bases, and 15 bases lay in between. CDR3 protein: CAWAGSKGNQPQHF. The CDR3 DNA follows: TGTGCCTGGGCCGGGAGCAAAGGGAATCAGCCCCAGCATTTT. Filled out from reference TRBV30 and TRBJ1-5, the complete variable domain reads SQTIHQWPATLVQPVGSPLSLECTVEGTSNPNLYWYRQAAGRGLQLLFYSVGIGQISSEVPQNLSASRPQDRQFILSSKKLLLSDSGFYLCAWAGSKGNQPQHFGDGTRLSIL.

The V and J genes are TRBV28 and TRBJ1-2; the match to TRBD1 covers 10 bases. The CDR3 covers 16 residues. In germline, CDR1 is MDHEN, CDR2 SYDVKM. The trim removed 3 bases at V and 1 base at J, leaving 5 bases unmatched. The CDR3 spells CASSFRDRGFNYGYTF. The CDR3 DNA reads TGTGCCAGCAGTTTCCGGGACAGGGGATTTAACTATGGCTACACCTTC.

The sample holds many counts of this clonotype. This chain connects TRBV28 to TRBJ1-5; 10 bases align to TRBD1. The germline gives CDR1 MDHEN, CDR2 SYDVKM. V shed 7 bases, J shed 5 bases, and the junction held 5 bases outside the gene matches. The CDR3 covers 14 residues. CDR3 DNA: TGTGCCAGCAAGCCGGGACAGGGGTATCAGCCCCAGCATTTT. Protein sequence: CASKPGQGYQPQHF.

This clonotype was seen at least ten times. The CDR3 bases are TGTGCCAGCAGCTTAACATACACTGAAGCTTTCTTT. Residues: CASSLTYTEAFF. V usage is TRBV7-2 and J usage is TRBJ1-1; D gene ambiguous. The ends were cut back, 2 bases at V and 3 bases at J, with 4 bases in the middle. The CDR3 contains 12 residues. CDR1 SGHTA and CDR2 FQGNSA come from the germline V gene.

This clonotype was detected many times. The chain combines TRBV13 with TRBJ1-1, with a possible D match to TRBD1 (5 bases). The germline V gene has CDR1 PRHDT and CDR2 FYEKMQ (reference sequence). The CDR3 covers 15 residues. V was cut by 0 bases and J by 5 bases, with 13 bases left in between. CDR3 loop: CASSLGAGQGTEAFF. CDR3 nucleotide sequence: TGTGCCAGCAGCTTAGGAGCAGGGCAGGGAACTGAAGCTTTCTTT.